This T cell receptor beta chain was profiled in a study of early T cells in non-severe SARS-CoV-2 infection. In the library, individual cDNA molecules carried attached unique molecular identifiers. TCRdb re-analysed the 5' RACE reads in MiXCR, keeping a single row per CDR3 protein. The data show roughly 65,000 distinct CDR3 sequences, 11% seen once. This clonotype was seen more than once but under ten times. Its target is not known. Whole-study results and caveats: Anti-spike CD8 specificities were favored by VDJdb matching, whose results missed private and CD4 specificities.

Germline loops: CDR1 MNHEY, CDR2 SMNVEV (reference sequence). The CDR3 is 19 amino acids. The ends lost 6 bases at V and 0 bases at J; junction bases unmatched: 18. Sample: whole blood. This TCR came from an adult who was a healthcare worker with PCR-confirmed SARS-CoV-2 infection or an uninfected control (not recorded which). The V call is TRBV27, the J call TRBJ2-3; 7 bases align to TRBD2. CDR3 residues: CASRRVWLGGWRSTDTQYF. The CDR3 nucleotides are TGTGCCAGCAGAAGAGTTTGGCTGGGAGGGTGGCGTAGCACAGATACGCAGTATTTT.